The sequence of this T cell receptor (beta chain) was determined in a study of OX40 agonist ivuxolimab in advanced cancers. Exclusion of a patient followed from autoimmune disease history or systemic immunosuppression. CDR1 is SNHLY and CDR2 is FYNNEI in the germline V gene. Trimming removed 1 base at V and 4 bases at J, with 8 bases between. CDR3 length equals 14 residues. Libraries were prepared by immunoSEQ multiplex PCR; TCRdb keeps only in-frame clonotypes and omits some of them. Of over 90,000 clones in the sample, almost 90% were seen once. The J gene is TRBJ2-4, the V gene TRBV2, with TRBD1 as a possible D gene (5 bases). The sequences come from CD4+ or CD8+ T cells sorted from blood, collected in a trial of the OX40 agonist ivuxolimab. The source is an adult with an advanced solid tumor such as melanoma, head and neck, liver or kidney cancer. CDR3 sequence: CASSEGTRKNIQYF. CDR3 DNA: TGTGCCAGCAGTGAAGGGACACGTAAAAACATTCAGTACTTC.